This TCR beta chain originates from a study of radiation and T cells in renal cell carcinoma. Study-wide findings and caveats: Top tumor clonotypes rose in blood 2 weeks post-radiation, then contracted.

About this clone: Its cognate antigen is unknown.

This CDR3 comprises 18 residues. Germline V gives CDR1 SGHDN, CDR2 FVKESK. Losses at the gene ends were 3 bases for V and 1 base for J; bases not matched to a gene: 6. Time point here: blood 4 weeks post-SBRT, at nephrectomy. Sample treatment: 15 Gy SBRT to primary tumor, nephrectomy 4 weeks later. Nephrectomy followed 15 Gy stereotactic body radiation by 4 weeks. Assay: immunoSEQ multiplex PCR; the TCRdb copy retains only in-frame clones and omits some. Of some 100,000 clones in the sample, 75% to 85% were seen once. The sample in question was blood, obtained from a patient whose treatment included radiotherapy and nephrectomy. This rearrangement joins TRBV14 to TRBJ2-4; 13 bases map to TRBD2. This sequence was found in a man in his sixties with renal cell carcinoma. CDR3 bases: TGTGCCAGCAGCCAGGGACTAGCGGGGAGTTGGGCCAAAAACATTCAGTACTTC. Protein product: CASSQGLAGSWAKNIQYF.